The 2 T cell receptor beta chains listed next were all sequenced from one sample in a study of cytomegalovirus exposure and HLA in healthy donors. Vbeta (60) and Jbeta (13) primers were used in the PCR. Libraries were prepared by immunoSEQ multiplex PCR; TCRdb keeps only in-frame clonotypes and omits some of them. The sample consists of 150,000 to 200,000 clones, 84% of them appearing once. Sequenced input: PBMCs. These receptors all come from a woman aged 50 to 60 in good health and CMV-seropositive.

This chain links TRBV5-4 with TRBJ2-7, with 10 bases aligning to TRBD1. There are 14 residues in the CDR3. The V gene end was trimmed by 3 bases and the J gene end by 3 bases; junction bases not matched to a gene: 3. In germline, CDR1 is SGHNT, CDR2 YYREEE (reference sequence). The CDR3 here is CASSSGQGIYEQYF. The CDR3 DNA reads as TGTGCCAGCAGCTCGGGACAGGGGATCTACGAGCAGTACTTC.

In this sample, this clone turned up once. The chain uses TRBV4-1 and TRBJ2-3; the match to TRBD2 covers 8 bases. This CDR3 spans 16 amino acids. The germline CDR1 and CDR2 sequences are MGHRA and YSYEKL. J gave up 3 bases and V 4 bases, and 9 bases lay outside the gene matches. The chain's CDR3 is CASSPESGGPTDTQYF. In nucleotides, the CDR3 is TGCGCCAGCAGCCCTGAATCGGGGGGGCCAACAGATACGCAGTATTTT.